This is a list of T cell receptor beta chains from one sample in a study of tumor-infiltrating lymphocytes in primary liver carcinoma. In TCRdb, the multiplex PCR reads were re-called with MiXCR into one record per CDR3 protein. The repertoire has about 120,000 distinct CDR3 sequences, about two thirds of them found once; the top ten carry over 7.5%. The sample comprised tumor-adjacent normal liver tissue. The receptors here all came from a woman aged 55-70 years with primary liver carcinoma and hepatitis B virus infection. The CDR3 runs from the conserved cysteine through the conserved F or W. Each record gives: J gene, V gene, clone size, D gene, CDR3 DNA, CDR3 protein. The D gene is left open where the match is weak. Rows may omit the clone size; those that give it use once, few, many or a size class.

J: TRBJ2-2
V: TRBV5-1
size: .
D: TRBD2
DNA: TGCGCCGGCAGCTGGAGCCTAGCGGGACCGAATATGGGGGAGCTGTTTTTT
CDR3: CAGSWSLAGPNMGELFF

J: TRBJ2-1
V: TRBV12-3/TRBV12-4
size: .
D: .
DNA: TGTGCCAGGAGCCGCCTTGTCAATGAGCAGTTCTTC
CDR3: CARSRLVNEQFF

J: TRBJ2-4
V: TRBV28
size: .
D: .
DNA: TGTGCCAGCAGCGTTCCAAGGGGAGAGGTACAGTATTTC
CDR3: CASSVPRGEVQYF

J: TRBJ2-1
V: TRBV6-6
size: once
D: TRBD2
DNA: TGTGCCAGCGTAGCGGGGGGTAGCTCCTACAATGAGCAGTTCTTC
CDR3: CASVAGGSSYNEQFF

J: TRBJ2-3
V: TRBV12-3/TRBV12-4
size: .
D: .
DNA: TGTGCCAACAAAAGGGAGTGGGGCACAGATACGCAGTATTTT
CDR3: CANKREWGTDTQYF

J: TRBJ1-5
V: TRBV6-5
size: .
D: .
DNA: TGTGTCAGCAGTTCCAGCGTCAATCAGCCCCAGCATTTT
CDR3: CVSSSSVNQPQHF

J: TRBJ1-5
V: TRBV11-3
size: many
D: .
DNA: TGTGCCAGCAGCTTAGATCTGGGGGTGGCTCAGCCCCAGCATTTT
CDR3: CASSLDLGVAQPQHF

J: TRBJ2-3
V: TRBV6-6
size: .
D: .
DNA: TGTGCCAGCCTTCAGGGGAGTACAGATACGCAGTATTTT
CDR3: CASLQGSTDTQYF

J: TRBJ2-2
V: TRBV12-5
size: .
D: .
DNA: TGTGTGTGTGGCCAGGGCAGAATTAACACCGGGGAGCTGTTTTTT
CDR3: CVCGQGRINTGELFF

J: TRBJ2-3
V: TRBV6-6
size: .
D: .
DNA: TGTGCCGGCACGTCTAGCACAGATACCCAGTATTTT
CDR3: CAGTSSTDTQYF

J: TRBJ1-1
V: TRBV14
size: many
D: .
DNA: TGTGCCAGCAGCCCTGCGAGACGGATGAACACTGAAGCTTTCTTT
CDR3: CASSPARRMNTEAFF

J: TRBJ2-3
V: TRBV7-8
size: .
D: .
DNA: TGTGTCAGCAGCCCCCAATGGAACACAGATACGCAGTATTTT
CDR3: CVSSPQWNTDTQYF

J: TRBJ1-2
V: TRBV5-1
size: .
D: TRBD1
DNA: TGCGCCAGCAGCTTTTCAGAGGGGGCGCGTGGCTACACCTTC
CDR3: CASSFSEGARGYTF

J: TRBJ1-5
V: TRBV12-3/TRBV12-4
size: .
D: .
DNA: TGTGCCAGCAGTTATCAGTACACAGATACGCAGCATTTT
CDR3: CASSYQYTDTQHF

J: TRBJ2-2
V: TRBV11-2
size: .
D: .
DNA: TGTGCCAGCAGCTTATTCGCTACGAACACCGGGGGGCTGTTTTTT
CDR3: CASSLFATNTGGLFF

J: TRBJ2-7
V: TRBV4-1
size: .
D: TRBD1
DNA: TGCACCAGCAGCCAAGCCCGGACAGGGCTCGAGCAGTGCTTC
CDR3: CTSSQARTGLEQCF

J: TRBJ1-2
V: TRBV6-1
size: many
D: .
DNA: TGTGCCAGCAGTGTAACAGAGGAATATGGCTACACCTTC
CDR3: CASSVTEEYGYTF

J: TRBJ1-3
V: TRBV10-3
size: many
D: .
DNA: TGTGCCATCCAGGGCGACTCTGGAAACACCATATATTTT
CDR3: CAIQGDSGNTIYF

J: TRBJ2-7
V: TRBV5-1
size: once
D: TRBD2
DNA: TGCGCCAGCAATACCAGCGGGACTAGCACCTACGAGCAGTACTTC
CDR3: CASNTSGTSTYEQYF

J: TRBJ2-1
V: TRBV11-3
size: .
D: .
DNA: TGTGCCAGCAACTCCCGGGTGGCGCGGACCATGGGCTATGAGCAGTTCTTC
CDR3: CASNSRVARTMGYEQFF

J: TRBJ1-2
V: TRBV6-1
size: .
D: .
DNA: TGTGCCAGCAGATTACTCGGGACTGACTATGGCTACGCCTTC
CDR3: CASRLLGTDYGYAF

J: TRBJ2-2
V: TRBV30
size: many
D: .
DNA: TGTGCCTGGAGTGTAAAAGGGATCCCGGGACGTCCCCCTAGGGCGAACACCGGGGAGCTGTTTTTT
CDR3: CAWSVKGIPGRPPRANTGELFF

J: TRBJ2-7
V: TRBV11-2
size: .
D: .
DNA: TGTGCCAGCAACTTAGCGTCGGGTACAGGAGGCTACGAGCAGTACTTC
CDR3: CASNLASGTGGYEQYF

J: TRBJ1-1
V: TRBV7-8
size: .
D: .
DNA: TGTGCCAGCAGCTTAGGAGGAGGAACTCAATTCATTTTCTTT
CDR3: CASSLGGGTQFIFF

J: TRBJ1-5
V: TRBV6-1
size: .
D: .
DNA: TGTGCCAGCAGTGATTTCGAGTCAGAGAGTAGCAATCAGCCCCAGCATTTT
CDR3: CASSDFESESSNQPQHF

J: TRBJ2-7
V: TRBV7-8
size: many
D: .
DNA: TGTGCCAGCAGCTTAGGAGGGGCTCGCTCCTACGAGCAGTACTTC
CDR3: CASSLGGARSYEQYF

J: TRBJ2-7
V: TRBV6-1
size: .
D: TRBD2
DNA: TGTGCCAGCAGTTCCGAGTCGGGGGGACGGTACTACGAGCAGTATTTC
CDR3: CASSSESGGRYYEQYF

J: TRBJ1-1
V: TRBV2
size: .
D: .
DNA: TGTGCCTGCATGAGGTGGAGAGATCAGGGCACTGAAGCTTTCTTT
CDR3: CACMRWRDQGTEAFF